The 13 T cell receptor beta chains below come from one sample, sequenced in a study of cytomegalovirus exposure and HLA in healthy donors. PCR employed 60 Vbeta and 13 Jbeta primers. Using immunoSEQ multiplex PCR, the repertoire was profiled, and TCRdb retains in-frame clones only, with some absent. This repertoire shows some 150,000 clones, 80% found once; its top ten account for 4.5%. Sequencing input: PBMCs. The receptor source for this set is a woman between 50 and 59 years old in good health and CMV-seropositive.

The chain has TRBV9 and TRBJ2-2; TRBD2 is a possible D gene (5 bases). CDR1 is SGDLS, CDR2 YYNGEE, per germline. The V end lost 1 base, the J end lost 2 bases, and 9 bases lay between the germline ends. The length of the CDR3 is 15 residues. CDR3 amino acids: CASSVSSGNTGELFF. CDR3 in DNA: TGTGCCAGCAGCGTATCCAGCGGTAACACCGGGGAGCTGTTTTTT.

This chain links TRBV28 with TRBJ2-7; 7 nucleotides match TRBD2. This CDR3 has 14 residues. The trim removed 7 bases at V and 2 bases at J, leaving 8 bases unmatched. In germline, CDR1 is MDHEN, CDR2 SYDVKM. CDR3 coding DNA: TGTGCCAGCACCCCTGTGGGGGGGGCCTACGAGCAGTACTTC. Amino acids: CASTPVGGAYEQYF.

This clone was picked up one time. The chain carries TRBV18 and TRBJ1-3, with D possibly matching TRBD1 (6 bases). The CDR3 extends over 13 amino acids. Trimming stripped 7 bases from V and 4 bases from J, with 11 bases between. Germline CDR1 KGHSH, CDR2 LQKENI. The CDR3 bases are TGTGCCAGCTTACAGGGAGCCGGAAACACCATATATTTT. Translation: CASLQGAGNTIYF.

The rearrangement links TRBV30 to TRBJ2-2, with a tentative D call TRBD1 (5 bases). This CDR3 is 13 amino acids long. V lost 3 bases and J lost 5, with 10 bases in between. Germline lookup yields CDR1 GTSNPN and CDR2 SVGIG (reference sequence). CDR3 amino acids: CAWRGKGTGELFF. The CDR3 DNA follows: TGTGCCTGGAGGGGCAAGGGGACCGGGGAGCTGTTTTTT.

J is TRBJ1-1 and V is TRBV5-1; D gene unclear. The CDR3 runs 12 residues. V lost 0 bases and J 7 bases, leaving 7 bases between the germline ends. The germline gives CDR1 SGHRS, CDR2 YFSETQ. Written as DNA, the CDR3 is TGCGCCAGCAGCTTGGAGACACATGAAGCTTTCTTT. This sequence encodes CASSLETHEAFF.

The V and J genes are TRBV5-1 and TRBJ2-7; TRBD2 agrees at 14 bases. This CDR3 is 14 amino acids long. V was pared by 4 bases and J by 4 bases, with 1 base of the junction left unmatched. CDR1 is SGHRS and CDR2 is YFSETQ in the germline V gene. Here the CDR3 DNA reads TGCGCCAGCAGCCGGACTAGCGGGGGGTACGAGCAGTACTTC. Its translation: CASSRTSGGYEQYF.

The CDR3 bases are TGTGCCAGCAGCCCCACCGCCGGGACTAGCGTCTCCAATGAGCAGTTCTTC. This sequence encodes CASSPTAGTSVSNEQFF. V gene TRBV7-6 combines with J gene TRBJ2-1, with 10 nucleotides matching TRBD2. The germline V gene has CDR1 SGHVS and CDR2 FNYEAQ. J gave up 6 bases and V 5 bases, and 13 bases lay outside the gene matches. The CDR3 sequence is 17 residues long.

CDR3 nucleotide sequence: TGTGCCAGCAGCTTAAGCCCCAGCGGGGGAGCAGATACGCAGTATTTT. Translating gives CASSLSPSGGADTQYF. The chain carries TRBV7-2 and TRBJ2-3; 8 bases align to TRBD2. This CDR3 is 16 amino acids long. The germline V gene encodes CDR1 SGHTA and CDR2 FQGNSA. Trimming cost V 2 bases and J 4 bases; bases outside gene matches: 8.

The DNA of the CDR3 is TGCGCCAGCAGCTTGGCCGGGCCAGGGGGTGCTGAAGCTTTCTTT. Amino acid sequence: CASSLAGPGGAEAFF. J is TRBJ1-1 and V is TRBV5-1; TRBD1 aligns across 7 bases. V shed 0 bases and J 6 bases; nucleotides not matched to a gene: 8. The CDR3 loop spans 15 amino acids. The V gene's germline CDR1 is SGHRS and CDR2 YFSETQ.

The rearrangement uses TRBV10-3 and TRBJ2-1, with 8 bases matching TRBD1. CDR3 size: 16 residues. CDR1 is ENHRY and CDR2 is SYGVKD in the germline V gene. The ends lost 5 bases at V and 6 bases at J; junction bases unmatched: 12. The CDR3 protein is CAISSMDRELINEQFF. As DNA, the CDR3 is TGTGCCATCAGTTCTATGGACAGGGAACTTATCAATGAGCAGTTCTTC.

V is TRBV25-1 and J is TRBJ2-7; D is ambiguous. Germline assignment: CDR1 MGHDK and CDR2 SYGVNS. This CDR3 contains 13 residues. V was trimmed by 3 bases and J by 2 bases, leaving 8 bases between them. The chain's CDR3 is CASSDTTAYEQYF. CDR3 DNA sequence: TGTGCCAGCAGTGACACTACTGCCTACGAGCAGTACTTC.

V is TRBV10-3 and J is TRBJ1-3, with 9 bases that match TRBD1. The CDR3 is made up of 17 amino acids. The ends lost 3 bases at V and 2 bases at J; junction bases unmatched: 8. The V gene's germline CDR1 is ENHRY and CDR2 SYGVKD. DNA for the CDR3: TGTGCCATCAGTGACCTTCTAACAGGGGGCGCTGGAAACACCATATATTTT. It encodes CAISDLLTGGAGNTIYF.

V is TRBV28 and J is TRBJ2-3; 15 bases are shared with TRBD2. CDR3 length: 15 residues. Germline values: CDR1 MDHEN, CDR2 SYDVKM. V shed 8 bases and J 13 bases; nucleotides not matched to a gene: 13. The CDR3 nucleotides are TGTGCCAGCCTACGACCCGGGACTAGCGGGAGGACGAAGTATTTT. Its protein product is CASLRPGTSGRTKYF.